This is a list of T cell receptor beta chains from one sample in a study of T cells in localized non-small cell lung cancer. Repertoires were generated with immunoSEQ multiplex PCR, while TCRdb's copy carries only in-frame clones and drops some. The data show about 26,000 clones, over 75% seen once. The specimen comprised peripheral blood, sampled before any cancer treatment. The receptors stem from a man between 40 and 70 years old with stage III squamous cell lung carcinoma. Each CDR3 is given with its conserved first and last residue. Each record gives: clone size, V gene, D gene, J gene, CDR3 protein, CDR3 DNA. D genes are given only for firm matches. The listing skips clone size in some rows; elsewhere it reads once, few, many or a size class.

>-|TRBV11-2|TRBD2|TRBJ2-1
CASSLGTSGANEQFF
TGTGCCAGCAGCCTCGGGACTAGCGGGGCCAATGAGCAGTTCTTC
>-|TRBV6-5|-|TRBJ2-1
CASSTGGARNEQFF
TGTGCCAGCAGTACTGGGGGGGCCCGCAATGAGCAGTTCTTC
>-|TRBV7-2|-|TRBJ1-1
CASSFFPGRNTEAFF
TGTGCCAGCAGCTTCTTTCCAGGGCGGAACACTGAAGCTTTCTTT
>-|TRBV19|-|TRBJ1-5
CASSTQVQPQHF
TGTGCCAGTAGTACCCAGGTTCAGCCCCAGCATTTT
>-|TRBV27|-|TRBJ1-1
CASSLRWQGDSGTEAFF
TGTGCCAGCAGTTTAAGGTGGCAGGGAGATTCAGGTACTGAAGCTTTCTTT
>medium-sized|TRBV28|TRBD1|TRBJ1-5
CASTGWGTGDVLWVQPQHF
TGTGCCAGCACGGGCTGGGGGACAGGGGACGTTCTCTGGGTTCAGCCCCAGCATTTT
>few|TRBV9|-|TRBJ1-4
CASNRGLANEKLFF
TGTGCCAGCAACCGAGGGTTGGCTAATGAAAAACTGTTTTTT
>-|TRBV28|-|TRBJ1-5
CASSISRDHYQPQHF
TGTGCCAGCAGTATAAGCCGGGACCACTATCAGCCCCAGCATTTT
>-|TRBV11-2|-|TRBJ2-1
CASSLRQIGEQFF
TGTGCCAGCAGCCTAAGACAGATCGGTGAGCAGTTCTTC
>-|TRBV4-2|-|TRBJ1-2
CASSQESGAGYTF
TGTGCCAGCAGCCAAGAATCAGGGGCTGGCTACACCTTC
>-|TRBV28|-|TRBJ2-3
CASSAMESDTQYF
TGTGCCAGCAGTGCGATGGAGTCAGATACGCAGTATTTT
>-|TRBV27|-|TRBJ1-1
CASSLSSAVNTEAFF
TGTGCCAGCAGTTTAAGTTCGGCCGTGAACACTGAAGCTTTCTTT
>-|TRBV5-1|-|TRBJ2-2
CASRDRGGTGELFF
TGCGCCAGCAGGGACCGTGGCGGTACCGGGGAGCTGTTTTTT
>-|TRBV18|-|TRBJ2-7
CASSPGEESHEQYF
TGTGCCAGCTCCCCGGGAGAGGAATCTCACGAGCAGTACTTC
>-|TRBV7-2|-|TRBJ2-7
CASSPQYEQYF
TGTGCCAGCAGCCCCCAATACGAGCAGTACTTC
>-|TRBV6-1|-|TRBJ2-3
CASSVRQGTDTQYF
TGTGCCAGCAGTGTTAGACAGGGCACAGATACGCAGTATTTT
>-|TRBV6-1|-|TRBJ2-1
CASKRDPRGEQFF
TGTGCCAGCAAGAGGGACCCAAGGGGTGAGCAGTTCTTC
>-|TRBV4-2|-|TRBJ1-1
CASSQGSGMNTEAFF
TGTGCCAGCAGCCAAGGGTCTGGGATGAACACTGAAGCTTTCTTT
>-|TRBV11-2|-|TRBJ2-6
CASSNVSKQQSRANVLTF
TGTGCCAGCAGCAATGTGAGCAAGCAACAAAGTCGGGCCAACGTCCTGACTTTC
>-|TRBV27|-|TRBJ1-2
CASSPGRNYGYTF
TGTGCCAGCAGTCCGGGACGGAACTATGGCTACACCTTC
>-|TRBV6-4|-|TRBJ2-1
CASSDEAGNYNEQFF
TGTGCCAGCAGTGACGAGGCAGGGAATTACAATGAGCAGTTCTTC
>-|TRBV7-2|-|TRBJ2-3
CASSLARDTQYF
TGTGCCAGCAGCTTAGCTCGGGATACGCAGTATTTT
>-|TRBV15|-|TRBJ2-3
CATSATRTPGDTQYF
TGTGCCACCAGCGCCACCCGGACACCCGGGGATACGCAGTATTTT
>-|TRBV9|-|TRBJ1-2
CASTKEGSGYTF
TGTGCCAGCACGAAAGAAGGGTCTGGCTACACCTTC
>-|TRBV18|TRBD1|TRBJ1-1
CASSGQGTNTEAFF
TGTGCCAGCTCAGGACAGGGGACGAACACTGAAGCTTTCTTT
>few|TRBV11-2|-|TRBJ1-3
CASSLGWGDSSGNTIYF
TGTGCCAGCAGCTTAGGGTGGGGAGATAGCTCTGGAAACACCATATATTTT
>-|TRBV7-8|-|TRBJ2-6
CASSSRRRGVSSGANVLTF
TGTGCCAGCAGCTCCCGTAGGAGGGGGGTGAGCTCTGGGGCCAACGTCCTGACTTTC
>-|TRBV4-2|-|TRBJ1-2
CASSLGGNLYGYTF
TGTGCCAGCAGCCTCGGCGGGAATCTCTATGGCTACACCTTC
>-|TRBV25-1|-|TRBJ2-1
CASSERESGYNEQFF
TGTGCCAGCAGTGAACGGGAGTCAGGCTACAATGAGCAGTTCTTC
>-|TRBV15|-|TRBJ1-3
CATSRGQRGRGNTIYF
TGTGCCACCAGCAGAGGGCAGCGTGGACGTGGAAACACCATATATTTT
>-|TRBV6-5|-|TRBJ1-6
CASRSGYGHRDHF
TGTGCCAGCAGATCCGGATACGGACACAGGGATCACTTT